This TCR beta chain originates from a study of T cell repertoires in cytomegalovirus infection (dated by TCRdb to between 2018 and 2021). Background for the entire study: Donor HLA type was relevant to the analysis, as public TCR beta signatures indicated carriage of CMV infection together with the matching HLA type. Results and caveats for the whole study, not just this receptor: The ex vivo response was dominated by HLA-C-restricted CMV-specific TCR beta clonotypes, and the single most frequent clonotype in two of eight donors was supplied by these HLA-C-restricted clonotypes. Carriers of CMV infection plus the relevant HLA type were discriminated by the cumulative frequency of public TCR beta family members in the study cohort and in an independent roughly 380-donor cohort.

CDR1 and CDR2, per the germline V gene, are SGHRS and YFSETQ. The CDR3 has 15 amino acids, counting the end cysteine and phenylalanine. This entry keeps only the CDR3 DNA: 45 bases, framed from base 1. Cut back by 4 bases and 0 bases, the V and J ends lie 11 bases apart. Turning to this clonotype: Its antigen specificity is not known. Base quality data are lacking; no much larger clone is found one base away.

The instrument was an Illumina HiSeq 1500. TCRdb trimmed public reads at Q25 via fastp, called clones via MiXCR and kept in-frame beta chains. CDR3 protein sequences are deduplicated, and each keeps its most common genes and DNA. Here the sample has some 250,000 distinct CDR3 sequences; 9.1% occur a single time. The ten largest clones take up more than 13% of the sample. What was sequenced was PBMCs. The V and J genes are TRBV5-1 and TRBJ2-1; matching of 5 bases hints at TRBD2 as the D gene. This clonotype was obtained from a human donor in good health (CMV status not recorded). Some clones in this sample may be carry-over from other donors' samples. The CDR3 protein: CASSTGFSSYNEQFF. The nucleotide sequence is given as TGCGCCAGCAGCACGGGGTTCAGCTCCTACAATGAGCAGTTCTTC. The full variable domain, completed from the reference TRBV5-1 and TRBJ2-1 proteins outside the CDR3, reads KAGVTQTPRYLIKTRGQQVTLSCSPISGHRSVSWYQQTPGQGLQFLFEYFSETQRNKGNFPGRFSGRQFSNSRSEMNVSTLELGDSALYLCASSTGFSSYNEQFFGPGTRLTVL.